The source of this T cell receptor (beta chain) is a study of blood T cell repertoires in COVID-19. The CDR3 consists of 13 residues. Trimming stripped 5 bases from V and 0 bases from J, with 2 bases between. The repertoire was sequenced with immunoSEQ multiplex PCR; TCRdb's copy has only in-frame clones and lacks some. The repertoire consists of about 250,000 clones, with 85% to 90% occurring once and the leading ten covering under 3%. The clonotype was recovered from a woman aged 18-29 years who had recovered from COVID-19. V gene TRBV12-3 or TRBV12-4 combines with J gene TRBJ2-6; no clear D. The sequencing input was PBMCs or T cells enriched from blood (not recorded which). CDR3 residues: CASSLSGANVLTF. As DNA, the CDR3 is TGTGCCAGCAGTCTCTCTGGGGCCAACGTCCTGACTTTC.